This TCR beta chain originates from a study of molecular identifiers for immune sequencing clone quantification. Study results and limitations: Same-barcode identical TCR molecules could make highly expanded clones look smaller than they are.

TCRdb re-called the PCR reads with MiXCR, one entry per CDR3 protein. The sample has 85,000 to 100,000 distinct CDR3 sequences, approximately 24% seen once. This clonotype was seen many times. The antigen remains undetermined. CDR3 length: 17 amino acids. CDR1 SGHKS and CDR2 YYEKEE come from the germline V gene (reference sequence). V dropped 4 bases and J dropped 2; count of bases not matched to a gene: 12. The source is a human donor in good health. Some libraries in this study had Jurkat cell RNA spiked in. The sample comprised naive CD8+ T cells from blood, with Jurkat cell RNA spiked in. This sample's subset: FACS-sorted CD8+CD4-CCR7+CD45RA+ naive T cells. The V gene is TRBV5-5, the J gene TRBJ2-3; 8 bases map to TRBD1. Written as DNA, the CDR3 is TGTGCCAGCAGCCCGCAAGGACAGGGACAACCCACAGATACGCAGTATTTT. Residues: CASSPQGQGQPTDTQYF.